A single sample gave rise to the 21 T cell receptor beta chains below, sequenced in a study of CD8 T cells in ankylosing spondylitis. TCRdb reprocessed the 5' RACE reads with MiXCR, giving one entry per CDR3 protein. This sample has 130,000 or so distinct CDR3 sequences, with roughly 18% found just once. General study points: Apparently characteristic of ankylosing spondylitis blood was a TCR beta motif (roughly 8 highly homologous variants).

Their antigen targets remain unknown. Sequences were obtained from blood, either unsorted or a sorted T cell fraction (not recorded which). The receptors come from a male donor with ankylosing spondylitis.

This CDR3 reads CASSQGSTDQFF. CDR3 DNA: TGTGCCAGCAGCCAAGGTTCGACCGATCAGTTCTTC. The gene calls are TRBV4-2 and TRBJ2-1; D is ambiguous. The CDR3 covers 12 residues. The germline V and J ends were trimmed by 1 base and 13 bases, with 11 bases remaining between them. Per the germline V gene, CDR1 is LGHNA and CDR2 is YNFKEQ.

The rearrangement uses TRBV12-3 or TRBV12-4 and TRBJ2-2; 9 positions match TRBD2. Losses at the gene ends were 5 bases for V and 8 bases for J; bases not matched to a gene: 9. The CDR3 contains 15 residues. Written as DNA, the CDR3 is TGTGCCAGCAGTCCAATAGCGGGAGTGTCGGGGGAGCTGTTTTTT. Translation: CASSPIAGVSGELFF.

This clonotype showed up just a few times. The chain joins TRBV9 to TRBJ1-2; D is perhaps TRBD1 (5 bases). Germline-derived CDR1 and CDR2 are SGDLS and YYNGEE. The V end lost 4 bases, the J end lost 1 base, and 14 bases lay between the germline ends. This CDR3 contains 15 residues. CDR3 in DNA: TGTGCCAGCAGCCCGAGGGGAGCCATTAACTATGGCTACACCTTC. Residues: CASSPRGAINYGYTF.

The chain employs TRBV4-1 and TRBJ2-1; 9 bases match TRBD2. Losses at the gene ends were 5 bases for V and 8 bases for J; bases not matched to a gene: 7. This CDR3 has 14 amino acids. Germline V gene data show CDR1 as MGHRA and CDR2 as YSYEKL. The CDR3 spells CASSNRGLAYEQFF. CDR3 sequence (DNA): TGCGCCAGCAGCAACCGGGGACTAGCCTATGAGCAGTTCTTC.

A few counts support this clonotype. V usage is TRBV10-3 and J usage is TRBJ2-5; D is uncertain. CDR1 is ENHRY and CDR2 is SYGVKD in the germline V gene. The CDR3 has 13 residues. Trimming pared 0 bases from V and 4 bases from J, leaving 6 bases between. CDR3 loop: CAISESNLETQYF. Written as DNA, the CDR3 is TGTGCCATCAGTGAGTCGAACTTAGAGACCCAGTACTTC.

The rearrangement links TRBV5-1 to TRBJ2-2; 8 bases map to TRBD2. The CDR3 loop spans 16 amino acids. V lost 4 bases, J lost 1 base, and 6 bases stayed unmatched. Germline V gene lookup returns CDR1 SGHRS and CDR2 YFSETQ. CDR3 DNA sequence: TGCGCCAGCAGCGCCCCTACTAGCGGGAACACCGGGGAGCTGTTTTTT. It yields the protein CASSAPTSGNTGELFF.

As DNA, the CDR3 is TGTGCCAGCAGCCCTCGAGGTTTAACCTACAATGAGCAGTTCTTC. Protein sequence: CASSPRGLTYNEQFF. The chain links TRBV7-8 to TRBJ2-1; D is ambiguous. Per germline, CDR1 SGHVS and CDR2 FQNEAQ. The CDR3 runs to 15 residues. Trimming shortened V by 5 bases and J by 2 bases, and 13 bases separated the two germline ends.

The chain carries TRBV7-9 and TRBJ2-7; D is uncertain. This CDR3 comprises 12 residues. V was shortened by 8 bases and J by 1 base, with 9 bases between the two germline ends. Germline V gene data show CDR1 as SEHNR and CDR2 as FQNEAQ (reference sequence). The DNA for the CDR3 is TGTGCCAGCCGCCACGGGTCCTACGAGCAGTACTTC. Encoded protein: CASRHGSYEQYF. Full variable domain (outside the CDR3, taken from reference TRBV7-9 and TRBJ2-7): DTGVSQNPRHKITKRGQNVTFRCDPISEHNRLYWYRQTLGQGPEFLTYFQNEAQLEKSRLLSDRFSAERPKGSFSTLEIQRTEQGDSAMYLCASRHGSYEQYFGPGTRLTVT.

V is TRBV12-3 or TRBV12-4 and J is TRBJ1-2, with 8 nucleotides matching TRBD1. Trimming cost V 5 bases and J 6 bases; bases outside gene matches: 5. The CDR3 has 13 residues. The CDR3 protein is CASSGGQVDGYTF. DNA of the CDR3: TGTGCCAGCAGTGGGGGACAGGTGGATGGCTACACCTTC.

This chain uses TRBV27 with TRBJ2-1; 10 bases are shared with TRBD2. The germline CDR1 and CDR2 sequences are MNHEY and SMNVEV (reference sequence). The CDR3 covers 17 residues. The junction had 13 bases not matched to a gene; V was cut back by 5 bases and J by 6 bases. CDR3 DNA sequence: TGTGCCAGCAGTCTATATTTTCGGGCTAGCGGGAGCAATGAGCAGTTCTTC. Protein product: CASSLYFRASGSNEQFF.

V usage is TRBV19 and J usage is TRBJ2-7; TRBD2 agrees at 12 bases. V dropped 0 bases and J dropped 2; count of bases not matched to a gene: 8. Per germline, CDR1 LNHDA and CDR2 SQIVND (reference sequence). The CDR3 is 18 residues long. CDR3 in DNA: TGTGCCAGTAGTATAGATGGACTAGCGGGGAAGGATACCTACGAGCAGTACTTC. This codes for CASSIDGLAGKDTYEQYF. The full variable domain, rest sourced from reference TRBV19 and TRBJ2-7, is DGGITQSPKYLFRKEGQNVTLSCEQNLNHDAMYWYRQDPGQGLRLIYYSQIVNDFQKGDIAEGYSVSREKKESFPLTVTSAQKNPTAFYLCASSIDGLAGKDTYEQYFGPGTRLTVT.

At least ten counts were recorded for this clonotype. The chain uses TRBV28 and TRBJ1-2, with D uncertain. The length of the CDR3 is 10 residues. Germline values: CDR1 MDHEN, CDR2 SYDVKM. With 8 bases removed from V and 8 bases from J, the gap between germline ends came to 9 bases. The CDR3 protein is CASSSYGYTF. The CDR3, as DNA: TGTGCCAGCTCCTCTTACGGCTACACCTTC.

The chain recombines TRBV11-2 with TRBJ2-2, with a possible D match to TRBD2 (6 bases). This CDR3 has 11 amino acids. The germline V and J ends were trimmed by 4 bases and 16 bases, with 13 bases remaining between them. From germline, CDR1 is SGHAT and CDR2 FQNNGV. CDR3 DNA: TGTGCCAGCAGCTCGGTGGGGGGAACGTTTTTT. Translation: CASSSVGGTFF.

As DNA, the CDR3 is TGTGCCAGCAGCGAGGGACTAGCGGTGCACAATGAGCAGTTCTTC. It specifies CASSEGLAVHNEQFF. The J gene is TRBJ2-1, the V gene TRBV9, with TRBD2 matching 11 bases. J was trimmed by 5 bases and V by 3 bases; bases with no gene match: 4. The CDR3 consists of 15 residues. Germline CDR1 SGDLS, CDR2 YYNGEE.

The chain uses TRBV4-1 and TRBJ2-4, with D hard to call. V was pared by 0 bases and J by 3 bases, with 6 bases between. Germline V lookup: CDR1 MGHRA, CDR2 YSYEKL. The CDR3 runs 14 residues. The CDR3 sequence: CASSQEGNKNIQYF. In nucleotides, the CDR3 is TGCGCCAGCAGCCAAGAAGGGAACAAAAACATTCAGTACTTC.

This clonotype was counted between two and nine times. V is TRBV4-1 and J is TRBJ2-7; 7 bases align to TRBD2. After removal of 1 base from V and 1 base from J, the junction contained 19 bases not matched to a gene. The CDR3 covers 20 residues. CDR1 is MGHRA and CDR2 is YSYEKL in the germline V gene. This CDR3 is CASSQGGVIVAGDPSYEQYF. CDR3 DNA: TGCGCCAGCAGCCAAGGGGGGGTGATAGTTGCGGGAGACCCGTCCTACGAGCAGTACTTC.

V and J are TRBV27 and TRBJ2-2; D not resolved. CDR1 is MNHEY, CDR2 SMNVEV, per germline (reference sequence). Trimming pared 8 bases from V and 4 bases from J, leaving 11 bases between. This CDR3 region has 13 residues. The CDR3 nucleotides read TGTGCCAGCTGCTCCGGCCCCACCGGGGAGCTGTTTTTT. This sequence encodes CASCSGPTGELFF.

The chain recombines TRBV27 with TRBJ2-1, with D possibly TRBD2 on 7 matching bases. The germline CDR1 and CDR2 sequences are MNHEY and SMNVEV (reference sequence). V was pared by 5 bases and J by 7 bases, with 15 bases between. There are 14 residues in the CDR3. The CDR3 sequence: CASSGLVGGNEQFF. CDR3 in DNA: TGTGCCAGCAGTGGACTAGTAGGGGGGAATGAGCAGTTCTTC.

The gene calls are TRBV6-5 and TRBJ2-1, with D perhaps TRBD1 (5 bases). The CDR3 has 16 amino acids. Per the germline V gene, CDR1 is MNHEY and CDR2 is SVGAGI. The V end was cut by 2 bases, the J end by 5 bases, with 16 bases between. In nucleotides, the CDR3 is TGTGCCAGCAGTTACGGACCAGGGTATTGGGACAATGAGCAGTTCTTC. Protein: CASSYGPGYWDNEQFF.

This clonotype was observed many times. The chain employs TRBV4-2 and TRBJ2-2; D ambiguous. With 0 bases removed from V and 7 bases from J, the gap between germline ends came to 9 bases. Looked up from germline, CDR1 is LGHNA and CDR2 is YNFKEQ. This CDR3 comprises 14 residues. CDR3 region: CASSQDLGNGELFF. In nucleotides, the CDR3 is TGTGCCAGCAGCCAAGATCTTGGGAACGGGGAGCTGTTTTTT.

About this clonotype itself: At one end, the junction sequence differs from germline, possibly due to a read error. The V gene is TRBV12-3 or TRBV12-4, the J gene TRBJ2-5; 7 positions match TRBD1. The CDR3 is made up of 13 amino acids. CDR3 bases: TGTGCCAGCAGTTTTCAGGGGGTTGCGCCCAGACACTTC. It translates to CASSFQGVAPRHF.